These 17 T cell receptor beta chains originate from one sample sequenced in a study of T-cell memory formation after mild COVID-19. TCRdb re-derived calls from the 5' RACE reads in MiXCR, one entry per CDR3 protein. The sample has about 260,000 distinct CDR3 sequences, roughly a sixth seen once. The sequenced sample was PBMCs or a T cell subset sorted from them (not recorded which). Source of these receptors: a man younger than 30 who had mild COVID-19 (a few samples of this study predate the infection). Cell type and time point are not known.

The sample holds a few counts of this clonotype. J is TRBJ2-3 and V is TRBV5-6; the match to TRBD2 covers 11 bases. V gave up 4 bases and J gave up 2 bases; unmatched junction bases: 3. The CDR3 loop spans 15 amino acids. Germline V lookup: CDR1 SGHDT, CDR2 YYEEEE. CDR3 loop: CASSRLAGITDTQYF. The CDR3, as DNA: TGTGCCAGCAGCCGACTAGCGGGGATCACAGATACGCAGTATTTT.

The sample holds a few counts of this clonotype. V usage is TRBV10-3 and J usage is TRBJ2-3, with 9 nucleotides matching TRBD1. The trim removed 6 bases at V and 5 bases at J, leaving 6 bases unmatched. Germline V gene sequence: CDR1 ENHRY, CDR2 SYGVKD. CDR3 size: 14 residues. In DNA form, the CDR3 reads TGTGCCATCAGAACCGGGACAGGGAAAGATACGCAGTATTTT. The encoded protein is CAIRTGTGKDTQYF.

V gene TRBV20-1 combines with J gene TRBJ2-3, with 12 bases that match TRBD2. CDR1 is DFQATT, CDR2 SNEGSKA, per germline (reference sequence). The CDR3 totals 15 residues. With V trimmed by 6 bases and J by 6 bases, 10 bases remained unmatched. The CDR3 DNA follows: TGCAGTGCGGACAGGACTAGCGGGGCGATCGATACGCAGTATTTT. Protein sequence: CSADRTSGAIDTQYF.

This clonotype was observed many times. The rearrangement uses TRBV20-1 and TRBJ1-2; D uncertain. The ends were cut back, 5 bases at V and 9 bases at J, with 16 bases in the middle. This CDR3 comprises 12 residues. The germline gives CDR1 DFQATT, CDR2 SNEGSKA (reference sequence). The CDR3 sequence: CSAAEITARYTF. The CDR3 DNA follows: TGCAGTGCTGCCGAGATTACGGCACGCTACACCTTC.

The chain recombines TRBV27 with TRBJ2-2; 12 nucleotides align to TRBD1. In germline, CDR1 is MNHEY, CDR2 SMNVEV (reference sequence). Unmatched junction bases numbered 11, after V lost 6 bases and J lost 3 bases. The CDR3 length is 18 residues. The DNA for the CDR3 is TGTGCCAGCAGCCGACCGGGACAGGGGGCCGGGGACACCGGGGAGCTGTTTTTT. Encoded protein: CASSRPGQGAGDTGELFF.

V gene TRBV7-2 combines with J gene TRBJ2-2; perhaps TRBD2 as D (6 bases). The CDR3 covers 15 residues. V gave up 1 base and J gave up 3 bases, with 9 bases separating them. Per the germline V gene, CDR1 is SGHTA and CDR2 is FQGNSA. The CDR3 loop is CASSLGGTDTGELFF. DNA of the CDR3: TGTGCCAGCAGCTTAGGCGGGACGGACACCGGGGAGCTGTTTTTT.

The CDR3 is CATSDLGQGSDTQYF. As DNA, the CDR3 is TGTGCCACCAGTGATTTGGGGCAGGGATCAGATACGCAGTATTTT. V and J are TRBV24-1 and TRBJ2-3, with TRBD1 as a possible D gene (5 bases). The CDR3 spans 15 residues. Germline V gene lookup returns CDR1 KGHDR and CDR2 SFDVKD. V gave up 0 bases and J gave up 4 bases, with 10 bases separating them.

The gene calls are TRBV6-5 and TRBJ2-3, with D possibly being TRBD2 (6 bases). Germline V CDR1 and CDR2: MNHEY, SVGAGI. CDR3 size: 16 residues. V dropped 6 bases and J dropped 6 bases, with 22 bases sitting between them. CDR3 in amino acids: CASRPVYLGGSDTQYF. CDR3 coding DNA: TGTGCCAGCAGGCCTGTTTACCTCGGGGGTTCGGATACGCAGTATTTT.

The gene calls are TRBV28 and TRBJ2-7; 7 bases agree with TRBD2. The CDR3 runs 14 residues. CDR1 is MDHEN and CDR2 is SYDVKM in the germline V gene. V lost 6 bases, J lost 7 bases, and 12 bases stayed unmatched. CDR3 in DNA: TGTGCCAGCAGCTGGGAATCGGGGGGACGGGAGCAGTACGTC. Its translation: CASSWESGGREQYV.

V is TRBV12-3 or TRBV12-4 and J is TRBJ1-5; a weak D match, TRBD1 (5 bases). The germline V and J ends were trimmed by 1 base and 7 bases, with 14 bases remaining between them. The length of the CDR3 is 15 residues. DNA of the CDR3: TGTGCCAGCAGTTTAGGTCAGGGTTTCTTCCAGCCCCAGCATTTT. Amino acid sequence: CASSLGQGFFQPQHF.

This clonotype was observed a few times. The rearrangement links TRBV5-1 to TRBJ2-5; D gene unclear. The germline CDR1 and CDR2 sequences are SGHRS and YFSETQ. Trimming shortened V by 3 bases and J by 6 bases, and 12 bases separated the two germline ends. The CDR3 runs to 13 residues. CDR3 protein: CASSSVPSQTQYF. Here the CDR3 DNA reads TGCGCCAGCAGCTCGGTCCCCTCCCAGACCCAGTACTTC.

This chain joins TRBV7-6 and TRBJ2-1; weak D call: TRBD1 (6 bases). V was shortened by 4 bases and J by 4 bases, with 11 bases between the two germline ends. CDR1 and CDR2 (germline): SGHVS, FNYEAQ. CDR3 length: 14 residues. The CDR3 spells CASSSDSTYNEQFF. DNA for the CDR3: TGTGCCAGCAGCTCGGACAGCACTTACAATGAGCAGTTCTTC. The full variable domain, in which reference TRBV7-6 and TRBJ2-1 provide the parts outside the CDR3, is GAGVSQSPRYKVTKRGQDVALRCDPISGHVSLYWYRQALGQGPEFLTYFNYEAQQDKSGLPNDRFSAERPEGSISTLTIQRTEQRDSAMYRCASSSDSTYNEQFFGPGTRLTVL.

This chain connects TRBV11-2 to TRBJ1-1; D may be TRBD1 (5 bases). Germline lookup yields CDR1 SGHAT and CDR2 FQNNGV. V lost 3 bases to trimming and J lost 3 bases, with 14 bases between them. The CDR3 length is 15 residues. The DNA of the CDR3 is TGTGCCAGCAGCTTGTTAGGAACGGGGGACACTGAAGCTTTCTTT. Its translation: CASSLLGTGDTEAFF.

This clonotype was seen a few times. The CDR3 bases are TGCGCCAGCAGCCAAGTTGAGTCCAACACCGGGGAGCTGTTTTTT. Translating gives CASSQVESNTGELFF. The rearrangement links TRBV4-3 to TRBJ2-2, with D hard to call. Deletions cut 1 base from V and 2 bases from J, with 8 bases between. The CDR3 totals 15 residues. CDR1 and CDR2 from the germline V gene are LGHNA and YSLEER.

J is TRBJ2-3 and V is TRBV12-3 or TRBV12-4; 7 nucleotides align to TRBD1. V trimming: 6 bases; J trimming: 2 bases; junction bases outside the gene matches: 5. This CDR3 region has 14 residues. Here the CDR3 DNA reads TGTGCCAGCAGCCTCACAGGGGACACAGATACGCAGTATTTT. This translates into CASSLTGDTDTQYF.

The V and J genes are TRBV5-1 and TRBJ1-5; 8 bases are a match to TRBD1. The germline gives CDR1 SGHRS, CDR2 YFSETQ. CDR3 length equals 15 residues. Losses at the gene ends were 0 bases for V and 4 bases for J; bases not matched to a gene: 3. In DNA, the CDR3 is TGCGCCAGCAGCTTGGGGACAGGGCGGAATCAGCCCCAGCATTTT. Translation gives CASSLGTGRNQPQHF. The whole variable domain, remainder taken from reference TRBV5-1 and TRBJ1-5, is KAGVTQTPRYLIKTRGQQVTLSCSPISGHRSVSWYQQTPGQGLQFLFEYFSETQRNKGNFPGRFSGRQFSNSRSEMNVSTLELGDSALYLCASSLGTGRNQPQHFGDGTRLSIL.

This clonotype was picked up many times. The chain links TRBV5-6 to TRBJ2-7, with 7 positions matching TRBD2. The trim removed 5 bases at V and 1 base at J, leaving 6 bases unmatched. Germline lookup yields CDR1 SGHDT and CDR2 YYEEEE. The CDR3 is made up of 14 amino acids. The CDR3 nucleotides read TGTGCCAGCAGTTTTACTAGCGCATCCTACGAGCAGTACTTC. Translation gives CASSFTSASYEQYF.